The entry below gives a single TCR beta chain sequence along with its context. Its target is not known. This sample was included in a study of CD4 T cells in relation to SARS-CoV-2 and coronaviruses. Study background: ViraFEST: roughly 10-day antigen culture of PBMCs, then TCR beta CDR3 sequencing. Negative control cultures got HIV-1 Nef peptides or no peptide.

The unexposed donors gave CD4+ T cells in about 2011-2018, prior to COVID-19. Isolation of CD4+ T cells took place after nine to ten days in culture. Unexposed-donor CD4+ T cells were probed with SARS-CoV-2 S/N and four cold-coronavirus spikes, cells permitting. Method: immunoSEQ multiplex PCR; TCRdb's copy keeps in-frame clones and lacks some. The repertoire consists of tens of thousands of clones, with more than 60% occurring once and the leading ten covering roughly 18%. Sequences were obtained from CD4+ T cells from PBMCs, cultured in vitro. This sequence was found in a human donor in good health.

The CDR3 coding sequence is TGTGCCAGCAGCTTATTACTAGCGGGAGAGGGTGAGCAGTTCTTC. As protein: CASSLLLAGEGEQFF. This chain connects TRBV7-3 to TRBJ2-1, with 11 bases matching TRBD2. The length of the CDR3 is 15 residues. The J segment lost 9 bases and the V segment lost 2 bases, leaving 6 bases of the junction unmatched. In germline, CDR1 is SGHTA, CDR2 FQGTGA.